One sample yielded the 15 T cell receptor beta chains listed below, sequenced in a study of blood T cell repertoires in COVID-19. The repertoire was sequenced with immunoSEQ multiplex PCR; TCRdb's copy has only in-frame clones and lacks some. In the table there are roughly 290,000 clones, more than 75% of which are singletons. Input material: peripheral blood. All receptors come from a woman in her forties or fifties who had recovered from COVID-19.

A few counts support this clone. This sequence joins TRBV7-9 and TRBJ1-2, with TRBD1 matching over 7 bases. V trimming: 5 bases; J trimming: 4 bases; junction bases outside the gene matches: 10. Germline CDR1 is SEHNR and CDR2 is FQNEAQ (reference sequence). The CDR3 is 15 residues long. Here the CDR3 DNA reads TGTGCCAGCAGCCCTTCCGGGACAGAAGTCTATGGCTACACCTTC. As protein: CASSPSGTEVYGYTF.

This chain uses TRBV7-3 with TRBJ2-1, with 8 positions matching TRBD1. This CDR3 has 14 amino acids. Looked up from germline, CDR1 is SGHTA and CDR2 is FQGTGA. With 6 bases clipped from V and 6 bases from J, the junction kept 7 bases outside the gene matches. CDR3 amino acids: CASSQDREANEQFF. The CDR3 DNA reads TGTGCCAGCAGTCAGGACAGGGAGGCCAATGAGCAGTTCTTC. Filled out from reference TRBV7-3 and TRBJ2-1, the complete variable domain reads GAGVSQTPSNKVTEKGKYVELRCDPISGHTALYWYRQSLGQGPEFLIYFQGTGAADDSGLPNDRFFAVRPEGSVSTLKIQRTERGDSAVYLCASSQDREANEQFFGPGTRLTVL.

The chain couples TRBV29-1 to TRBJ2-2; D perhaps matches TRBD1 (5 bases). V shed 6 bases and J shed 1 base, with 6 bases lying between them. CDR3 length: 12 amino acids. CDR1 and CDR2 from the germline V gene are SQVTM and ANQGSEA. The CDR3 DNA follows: TGCAGCGTGCAGGGGAACACCGGGGAGCTGTTTTTT. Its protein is CSVQGNTGELFF.

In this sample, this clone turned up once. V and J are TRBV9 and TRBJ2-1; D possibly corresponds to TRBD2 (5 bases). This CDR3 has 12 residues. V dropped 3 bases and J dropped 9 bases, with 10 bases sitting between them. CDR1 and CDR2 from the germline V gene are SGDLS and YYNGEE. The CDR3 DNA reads TGTGCCAGCAGCGAGACGGACTTTGAGCAGTTCTTC. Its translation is CASSETDFEQFF.

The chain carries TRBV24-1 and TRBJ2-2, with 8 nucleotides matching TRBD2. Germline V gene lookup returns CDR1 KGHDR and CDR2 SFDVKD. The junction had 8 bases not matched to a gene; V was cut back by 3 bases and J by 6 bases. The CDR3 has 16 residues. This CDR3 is CATSDLRGGLSGELFF. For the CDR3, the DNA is TGTGCCACCAGTGATCTTCGGGGGGGTCTCTCCGGGGAGCTGTTTTTT.

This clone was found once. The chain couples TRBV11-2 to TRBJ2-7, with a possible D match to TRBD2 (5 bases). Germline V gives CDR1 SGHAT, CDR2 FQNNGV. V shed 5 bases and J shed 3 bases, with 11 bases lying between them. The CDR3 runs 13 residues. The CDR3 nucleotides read TGTGCCAGCAGCCCACCCGGAGGCTACGAGCAGTACTTC. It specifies CASSPPGGYEQYF.

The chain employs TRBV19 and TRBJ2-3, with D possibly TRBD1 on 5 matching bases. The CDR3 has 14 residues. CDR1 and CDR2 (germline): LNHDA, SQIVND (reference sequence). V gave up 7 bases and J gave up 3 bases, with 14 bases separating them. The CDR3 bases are TGTGCCAGTAACCAGGGTAGTGCAACAGATACGCAGTATTTT. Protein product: CASNQGSATDTQYF.

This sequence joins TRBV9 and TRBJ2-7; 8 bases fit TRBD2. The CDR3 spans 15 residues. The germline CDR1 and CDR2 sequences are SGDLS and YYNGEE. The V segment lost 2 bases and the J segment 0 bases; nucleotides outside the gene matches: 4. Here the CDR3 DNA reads TGTGCCAGCAGCGTCTCAAGCGGGGGCTCCTACGAGCAGTACTTC. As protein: CASSVSSGGSYEQYF.

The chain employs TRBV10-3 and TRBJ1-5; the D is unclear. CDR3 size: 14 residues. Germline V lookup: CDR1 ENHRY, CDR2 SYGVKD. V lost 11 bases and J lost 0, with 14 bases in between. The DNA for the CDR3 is TGTGCCGCCCATTCGGAGTATAGCAATCAGCCCCAGCATTTT. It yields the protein CAAHSEYSNQPQHF.

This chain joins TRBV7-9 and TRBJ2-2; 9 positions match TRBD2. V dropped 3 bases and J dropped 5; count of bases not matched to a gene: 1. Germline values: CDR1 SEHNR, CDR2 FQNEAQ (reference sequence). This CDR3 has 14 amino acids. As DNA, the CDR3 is TGTGCCAGCAGCTTGCTAGCGGGGACCGGGGAGCTGTTTTTT. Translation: CASSLLAGTGELFF.

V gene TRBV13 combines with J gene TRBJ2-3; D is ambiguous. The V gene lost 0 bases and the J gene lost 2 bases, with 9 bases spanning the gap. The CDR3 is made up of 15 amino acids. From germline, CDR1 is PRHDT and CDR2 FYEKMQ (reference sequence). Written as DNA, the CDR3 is TGTGCCAGCAGCTTAGGGACATCCCCCACAGATACGCAGTATTTT. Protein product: CASSLGTSPTDTQYF.

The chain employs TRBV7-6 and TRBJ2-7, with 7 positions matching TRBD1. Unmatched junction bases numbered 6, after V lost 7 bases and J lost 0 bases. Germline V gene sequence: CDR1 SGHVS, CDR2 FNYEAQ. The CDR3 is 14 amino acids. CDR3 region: CASTPTGNSYEQYF. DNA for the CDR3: TGTGCCAGCACCCCGACAGGGAACTCCTACGAGCAGTACTTC.

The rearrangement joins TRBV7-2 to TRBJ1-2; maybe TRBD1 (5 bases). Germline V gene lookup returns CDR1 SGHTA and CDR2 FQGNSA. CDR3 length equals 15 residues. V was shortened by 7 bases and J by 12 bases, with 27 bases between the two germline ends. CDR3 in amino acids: CASTSYVDTPYINTF. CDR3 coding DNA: TGTGCCAGCACCTCCTATGTGGACACCCCCTACATTAACACCTTC.

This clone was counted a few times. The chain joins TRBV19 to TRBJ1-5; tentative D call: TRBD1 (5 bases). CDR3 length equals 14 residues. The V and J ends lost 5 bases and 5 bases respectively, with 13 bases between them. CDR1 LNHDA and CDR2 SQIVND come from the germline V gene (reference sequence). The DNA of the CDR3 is TGTGCCAGTAGTGTGGCGGGGGTAGATCAGCCCCAGCATTTT. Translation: CASSVAGVDQPQHF.

CDR3 sequence (DNA): TGTGCCAGCAGCCAGCTGGCGGGGGGTTCGGTCTATGGCTACACCTTC. It specifies CASSQLAGGSVYGYTF. The chain has TRBV3-1 (or the pseudogene TRBV3-2) and TRBJ1-2; a weak D match, TRBD1 (5 bases). V lost 3 bases and J 4 bases, leaving 18 bases between the germline ends. The CDR3 is made up of 16 amino acids. Germline CDR1 and CDR2: LGHDT and YNNKEL (reference sequence).